Here is one TCR beta chain with its context. The target antigen is unknown. These data belong to a study of T cell repertoires in cytomegalovirus infection. At the level of the study: The authors relied on CMV epitopes, both recently identified HLA-C-restricted and well-studied HLA-B-restricted. Public TCR beta signatures were indicative of both CMV infection and a matching HLA type. General study findings and limits: The ex vivo response was dominated by HLA-C-restricted CMV-specific TCR beta clonotypes. Individuals carrying CMV plus the relevant HLA were identified by cumulative frequency of public TCR beta families.

MiXCR was run by TCRdb on the reads, yielding one entry per CDR3 protein. The sample has hundreds of thousands of distinct CDR3 sequences; 30% to 40% are singletons. The receptor's source is a human donor in good health (CMV status not recorded). Some clones in this sample may be carry-over from other donors' samples. Sample: cultured PBMCs, taken from culture after CMV antigen stimulation.

CDR3 sequence reads: CATSRGRGDVMETQYF. The CDR3 DNA is TGTGCCACCAGCAGAGGTCGAGGGGACGTCATGGAGACCCAGTACTTC. J is TRBJ2-5 and V is TRBV15; D may correspond to TRBD1 or TRBD2 (5 bases each). Between the trimmed V and J ends, which lost 1 base and 5 bases, there was a span of 17 bases. This CDR3 region has 16 residues. Germline V lookup: CDR1 LNHNV, CDR2 YYDKDF (reference sequence).